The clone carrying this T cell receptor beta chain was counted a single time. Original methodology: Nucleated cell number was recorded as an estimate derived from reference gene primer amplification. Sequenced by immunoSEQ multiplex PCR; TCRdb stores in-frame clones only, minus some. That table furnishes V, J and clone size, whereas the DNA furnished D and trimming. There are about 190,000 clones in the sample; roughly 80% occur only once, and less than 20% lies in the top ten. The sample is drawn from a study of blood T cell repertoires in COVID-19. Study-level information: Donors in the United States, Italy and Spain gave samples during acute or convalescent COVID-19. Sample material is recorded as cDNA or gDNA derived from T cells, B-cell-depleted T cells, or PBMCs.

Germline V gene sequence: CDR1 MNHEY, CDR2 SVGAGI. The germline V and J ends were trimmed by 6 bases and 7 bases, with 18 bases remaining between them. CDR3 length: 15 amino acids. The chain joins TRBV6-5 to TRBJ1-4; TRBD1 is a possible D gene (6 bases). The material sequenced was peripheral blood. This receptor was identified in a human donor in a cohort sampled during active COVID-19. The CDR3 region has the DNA TGTGCCAGCAGCCGATCAGGGGAAGTGGCTGAAAAACTGTTTTTT. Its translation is CASSRSGEVAEKLFF.